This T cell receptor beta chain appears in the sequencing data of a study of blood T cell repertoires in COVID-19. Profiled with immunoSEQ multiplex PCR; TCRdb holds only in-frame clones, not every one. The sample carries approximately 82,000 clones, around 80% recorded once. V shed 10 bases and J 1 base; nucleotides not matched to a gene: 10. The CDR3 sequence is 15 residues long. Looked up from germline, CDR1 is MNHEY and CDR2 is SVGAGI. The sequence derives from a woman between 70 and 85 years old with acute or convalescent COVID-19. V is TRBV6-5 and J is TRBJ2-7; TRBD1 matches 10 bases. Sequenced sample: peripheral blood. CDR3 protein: CATVGPGQGSYEQYF. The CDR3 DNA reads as TGTGCCACCGTGGGTCCGGGACAGGGGTCCTACGAGCAGTACTTC.